The 13 T cell receptor beta chains in this list originate from one sample, sequenced in a study of cytomegalovirus exposure and HLA in healthy donors. The PCR contained 60 Vbeta and 13 Jbeta primers. Profiling relied on immunoSEQ multiplex PCR, and the TCRdb table lists in-frame clones only, not all of them. This table has roughly 160,000 clones, nearly 80% appearing once. Specimen: PBMCs. These receptors were taken from a man between 18 and 35 years old in good health and CMV-seropositive.

The chain couples TRBV6-6 to TRBJ1-6; D ambiguous. Germline V lookup: CDR1 MNHNY, CDR2 SVGAGI (reference sequence). Trimming pared 10 bases from V and 8 bases from J, leaving 21 bases between. The CDR3 consists of 15 residues. The CDR3 here is CATSIWRMVDSPLHF. In nucleotides, the CDR3 is TGTGCCACCTCGATTTGGAGGATGGTAGATTCACCCCTCCACTTT.

This clone is a singleton in its sample. The V gene is TRBV14, the J gene TRBJ2-5; 7 positions match TRBD2. The end of the DNA fits TRBJ2-7 better, so the J call may be wrong. Germline V gives CDR1 SGHDN, CDR2 FVKESK. CDR3 length: 18 amino acids. As DNA, the CDR3 is TGTGCCAGCAGCCAAGAGACGGCTTCCCGCGGGAGTCGCCACGAGCAGTACTTC. This codes for CASSQETASRGSRHEQYF.

The J gene is TRBJ2-7, the V gene TRBV5-6; D not certain. Germline assignment: CDR1 SGHDT and CDR2 YYEEEE. This CDR3 comprises 11 residues. Trimming left V 4 bases short and J 5 bases short, with 7 bases between. The CDR3 protein is CASSPDDEQYF. The CDR3 DNA reads as TGTGCCAGCAGCCCAGATGACGAGCAGTACTTC.

The chain links TRBV29-1 to TRBJ2-1; a possible D gene is TRBD2 (5 bases). The CDR3 is 13 residues long. The V gene's germline CDR1 is SQVTM and CDR2 ANQGSEA. The ends were cut back, 6 bases at V and 2 bases at J, with 11 bases in the middle. The CDR3 loop reads CSVREGAYNEQFF. The CDR3 DNA reads TGCAGCGTGCGAGAGGGCGCCTACAATGAGCAGTTCTTC.

The CDR3 region is CASSEYRGAGEKLFF. The CDR3 region has the DNA TGTGCCAGCAGTGAATATCGGGGGGCGGGTGAAAAACTGTTTTTT. J is TRBJ1-4 and V is TRBV25-1; tentatively, D is TRBD1 (6 bases). The CDR3 spans 15 residues. V was cut by 0 bases and J by 7 bases, with 12 bases left in between. The germline CDR1 and CDR2 sequences are MGHDK and SYGVNS.

CDR3 DNA sequence: TGTGCCAGCTCTCTTCAGGGAAATCAGCCCCAGCATTTT. As protein: CASSLQGNQPQHF. The V call is TRBV18, the J call TRBJ1-5; the D gene is possibly TRBD1 (5 bases). The CDR3 sequence is 13 residues long. Germline assignment: CDR1 KGHSH and CDR2 LQKENI. With 6 bases removed from V and 4 bases from J, the gap between germline ends came to 10 bases.

The chain uses TRBV19 and TRBJ1-6, with D tentatively TRBD1 (5 bases). The CDR3 consists of 16 residues. Trimming took off 1 base at V and 6 bases at J, with 13 bases between the two ends. Germline V gene lookup returns CDR1 LNHDA and CDR2 SQIVND (reference sequence). CDR3 residues: CASSIGGGGINSPLHF. CDR3 DNA: TGTGCCAGTAGTATAGGTGGCGGGGGAATTAATTCACCCCTCCACTTT.

The gene calls are TRBV5-1 and TRBJ1-1; weak D call: TRBD1 (5 bases). CDR1 is SGHRS and CDR2 is YFSETQ in the germline V gene. V lost 0 bases and J 1 base, leaving 16 bases between the germline ends. CDR3 size: 17 residues. This CDR3 is CASSLAPGLAPNTEAFF. In DNA form, the CDR3 reads TGCGCCAGCAGCTTGGCCCCGGGACTGGCCCCGAACACTGAAGCTTTCTTT.

V usage is TRBV4-1 and J usage is TRBJ1-2; TRBD1 matches at 9 bases. The ends lost 4 bases at V and 5 bases at J; junction bases unmatched: 8. The length of the CDR3 is 15 residues. The germline CDR1 and CDR2 sequences are MGHRA and YSYEKL. In DNA form, the CDR3 reads TGCGCCAGCAGCCCGTGGGACAGGGCCTATTATGGCTACACCTTC. Residues: CASSPWDRAYYGYTF.

This chain uses TRBV18 with TRBJ2-7; 9 positions agree with TRBD1. The V and J ends lost 3 bases and 0 bases, in that order; junction bases with no gene match: 3. Per the germline V gene, CDR1 is KGHSH and CDR2 is LQKENI. CDR3 size: 15 residues. In DNA, the CDR3 is TGTGCCAGCTCACCGGGGACAGGGAGCTCCTACGAGCAGTACTTC. It translates to CASSPGTGSSYEQYF. The whole variable domain, filled in from reference TRBV18 and TRBJ2-7, reads NAGVMQNPRHLVRRRGQEARLRCSPMKGHSHVYWYRQLPEEGLKFMVYLQKENIIDESGMPKERFSAEFPKEGPSILRIQQVVRGDSAAYFCASSPGTGSSYEQYFGPGTRLTVT.

The chain has TRBV5-4 and TRBJ1-6, with no clear D. Germline CDR1 and CDR2: SGHNT and YYREEE (reference sequence). With 4 bases removed from V and 14 bases from J, the gap between germline ends came to 13 bases. The CDR3 has 12 residues. The CDR3 DNA reads TGTGCCAGCAGCCCGCCGGGTCAATCCCTCCACTTT. Translating it yields CASSPPGQSLHF.

The chain joins TRBV19 to TRBJ1-2, with a possible D match to TRBD1 (5 bases). Per germline, CDR1 LNHDA and CDR2 SQIVND (reference sequence). This CDR3 has 15 amino acids. Trimming shortened V by 3 bases and J by 2 bases, and 13 bases separated the two germline ends. The DNA of the CDR3 is TGTGCCAGTAGTATTGACAGCACTACAAACTATGGCTACACCTTC. This gives the protein CASSIDSTTNYGYTF.

The chain has TRBV27 and TRBJ2-3; TRBD1 aligns across 10 bases. The CDR3 runs 15 residues. Trimming at V came to 8 bases and at J to 1 base, leaving 6 bases not matched to a gene. The V gene's germline CDR1 is MNHEY and CDR2 SMNVEV (reference sequence). CDR3 residues: CASCPGTGGTDTQYF. Written as DNA, the CDR3 is TGTGCCAGCTGTCCCGGGACAGGGGGCACAGATACGCAGTATTTT.